Included here is one T cell receptor (beta chain) sequence, with context. The data derive from a study of blood T cell repertoires in COVID-19. Study-level information: Italy, Spain and the United States were the sources of the convalescent and acute COVID-19 samples.

In the source study's methods: Using reference gene primer amplification, nucleated cell counts were estimated. Data came from immunoSEQ multiplex PCR; TCRdb stores just in-frame clones and leaves some out. The V and J calls and the clone size are those of that table, but D and trimming were determined from the DNA. The table includes about 250,000 clones, 65% to 85% detected once. The germline V gene encodes CDR1 ENHRY and CDR2 SYGVKD. V lost 6 bases and J 1 base, leaving 13 bases between the germline ends. CDR3 length: 14 residues. The TCR sequence derives from a middle-aged man with active or convalescent COVID-19. The chain is built from TRBV10-3 and TRBJ2-7, with TRBD1 as a possible D gene (5 bases). Sequencing input: peripheral blood. For the CDR3, the DNA is TGTGCCATCAGCCAGGGCCAGGCATCCTACGAGCAGTACTTC. Residues: CAISQGQASYEQYF.